This T cell receptor (beta chain) was documented in a study of identical twins. Study outcomes and limitations: With abundant cord blood beta clonotypes, insertions were fewer; memory repertoires showed no such pattern.

This clonotype showed up just a few times. Its target is unknown. Healthy Caucasians provided all donations. Unique molecular identifiers were in the cDNA, with template-switch universal primer binding. TCRdb fed the 5' RACE reads into MiXCR, producing one record per CDR3 protein. The sample comprises approximately 1.8 million distinct CDR3 sequences, under 35% of which are singletons, and more than 0.25% rests with the top ten. The sequenced sample was cord blood. The receptor comes from a newborn girl in good health.

The CDR3 is CSARSLAAYNEQFF. The CDR3 DNA reads TGCAGTGCTAGGAGCCTAGCGGCCTACAATGAGCAGTTCTTC. J is TRBJ2-1 and V is TRBV20-1, with 7 bases aligning to TRBD2. Germline loops: CDR1 DFQATT, CDR2 SNEGSKA (reference sequence). Losses at the gene ends were 3 bases for V and 2 bases for J; bases not matched to a gene: 4. The CDR3 covers 14 residues.